Detailed here is one T cell receptor beta chain. There is no known antigen for this receptor. The library was built by means of the immunoSEQ multiplex PCR assay. The multiplex PCR relied on a mix of 60 forward primers for TCR Vbeta segments and 13 reverse primers for TCR Jbeta segments. The CDR3 region of rearranged TCR beta genes was amplified from genomic DNA by a multiplex PCR assay. The amplified TCR beta libraries were sequenced on the Illumina HiSeq System as 87-base-pair reads. The study's own analysis went as follows. A later analysis tallied roughly 78 million unique TCR beta chains across the 640 or so repertoires, and some 10 million of those chains were shared by two or more donors. A nearest-neighbor algorithm error-corrected the raw reads and collapsed the reads into unique sequences, merging closely related sequences to remove PCR and sequencing errors. V, D and J gene segments were assigned by aligning CDR3 sequences to IMGT reference sequences. For a sequence to be retained, at least a six-nucleotide match to both a V gene segment and a J gene segment was required. Rearrangements were classified as productive when the CDR3 lacked stop codons and remained in frame with V and J, and all other rearrangements were classified as non-productive. Following IMGT convention, CDR3 was defined as the stretch from the second conserved V-encoded cysteine up to the conserved J-encoded phenylalanine. Sequences without an unambiguous match to a single V gene segment were excluded from the earlier analysis of 500 to 700 of the donors. An earlier analysis of almost 600 of the donors classified V segments as functional when productive rearrangements were above 56.7% and as segregating when the standard deviation between donors was above 5%. A statistical classification framework was developed to diagnose cytomegalovirus status using the catalog of TCR beta chain sequences. In a later analysis, V and J genes were assigned by comparing TCR nucleotide sequences against IMGT/GENE-DB human TR gene sequences. In a later analysis, CDR3 sequences and most-parsimonious VDJ recombination scenarios were assigned using the TCRdist pipeline. In a later analysis, every TCR beta chain was defined by the combination of its CDR3 amino acid sequence and its V-gene family, and reads without a unique V-gene family were dropped. As a way to deal with suspected cross-contamination and a sequencing artifact, a later analysis dropped 450 to 600 nucleotide sequences that were highly shared and had low generation probability. A later analysis calculated a clonal expansion index for each public chain from normalized within-repertoire ranks of inferred template counts. In a later analysis, generation probabilities were computed with a VDJ recombination model fitted to out-of-frame rearrangements, and the resulting probabilities were checked against IGoR. Hypergeometric tests were used in a later analysis to score TCR-TCR, TCR-HLA and TCR-CMV co-occurrence, with a repertoire-size bias correction applied to the TCR pairs. To estimate false discovery rates, a later analysis permuted the HLA or CMV assignments 20 times. In a later analysis, co-occurring TCRs were grouped with DBSCAN, and TCRdist sequence similarity was added when clustering was performed within HLA-allele-positive subsets. Co-occurrence clustering excluded repertoires with fewer than 30,000 or more than 120,000 public chains, plus five with anomalous nucleotide sharing. TCRdb's version of the immuneACCESS table is confined to in-frame rearrangements and falls short of the full clone set. An unresolved V gene accounts for under half of the shortfall where checked; the remainder is of unknown origin. That table furnishes V, J and clone size, whereas the DNA furnished D and trimming. The sample table includes over 120,000 clones. The biggest ten clones account for approximately 1% of the sample.

The cohort was made up of 650 to 700 healthy bone marrow donors. Cohort members were all nominally healthy when sampled, although unrecorded immune exposures were likely present. The donor was CMV seronegative and belonged to the group of 320 or so seronegative cohort members. Every donor gave a peripheral blood sample, and the peripheral blood mononuclear cells from that sample were used for TCR beta sequencing. The Qiagen DNeasy Blood Extraction Kit was used to extract genomic DNA from the blood cell samples. The source of the sample is a study of cytomegalovirus exposure and HLA in healthy donors (TCRdb year 2017). Describing the broader study: In an earlier analysis of approximately 500 of the donors, under 300 Gb of sequence data and approximately 100 million unique TCR beta sequences from 180 million or so T cells were reported. An early release covering about 600 HLA-typed donors comprised 300 to 350 gigabases of sequencing data and tens of millions of unique TCR sequences. Of the roughly 400 genotyped donors, over 70% fell in the genetic ancestry cluster associated with self-reported Caucasian donors. The study aimed to test whether signatures of past pathogen exposure could be identified by cataloging public T cell receptors. The study profiled the T cell repertoires of 500 to 800 subjects by immunosequencing and related them to cytomegalovirus serostatus. Besides the first cohort of roughly 640 subjects, a separate validation cohort made up of over a hundred different subjects was used. To predict cytomegalovirus infection status, the study combined high-throughput TCR immunosequencing, statistical association of individual TCRs with disease status, and machine learning. In a later analysis, previously published TCR beta repertoires from 550 to 700 donors were re-analyzed and high-resolution HLA genotyping was added so that TCR occurrence patterns could be studied. Rather than drawing on any new phenotypic data, the later analysis identified candidate immune exposures from TCR beta sequences and the way those sequences occurred across donors. An earlier analysis of some 500 of the donors applied high-throughput TCR beta sequencing to assess whether each TCR beta V gene segment acted as functional or pseudogenic. Donor age, sex, ethnicity and CMV serostatus were collected together with the repertoire data. A later genetic analysis used genome-wide SNP genotypes for 398 of the 666 donors, treating that subset as a discovery cohort. All discovery cohort repertoires had been generated on a single sequencing platform. Class I and class II HLA loci were covered by the typing at four-digit resolution. The number of typed donors differed by locus: about 629-640 for A, B, C, DRB1 and DQB1; 522 for DQA1; 606 for DPA1; and roughly 450 for DPB1. Roughly five DR-DQ haplotypes were handled as single units for association and clustering because linkage in the cohort was strong. On average, roughly 240,000 unique TCR beta nucleotide sequences were sequenced per donor among about 400 genotyped donors of the cohort, with about 19% of those sequences being non-productive.

The paper as a whole reports these results and caveats: Fewer than 20 rarely observed V segments, including chromosome 9 orphons, were excluded from the earlier analysis of approximately 500 of the donors because counts were too low. Broadly in line with IMGT annotations, most TCR beta V segments showed up in productive rearrangements about 87% or about 30% of the time in an earlier analysis of 450 to 600 of the donors. The authors suggested that the approach could potentially be generalized to other disease states and immunological phenotypes. In vitro tests confirmed that a few of the cytomegalovirus-associated TCR beta chains recognize cytomegalovirus antigens. HLA typing was unavailable for some donors at each locus, so association tests used only the typed subset. A later analysis reported that several top co-occurrence clusters appeared linked to parvovirus B19, influenza, CMV and Epstein-Barr virus. According to a later analysis, TCR association rates differed among HLA loci, with DRB1 alleles showing the most associated TCRs and HLA-C alleles showing the fewest. At a false discovery rate of 0.05, a later analysis linked about 16,000 TCR beta sequences to specific HLA alleles. A later genetic analysis reported fewer N-insertions in productive TCRs among donors in an Asian-associated ancestry cluster than the approximately 670-donor mean. A later analysis found that most CMV-associated TCR beta chains appeared HLA-restricted, with HLA associations seemingly driven largely by CMV exposure. Linkage disequilibrium might explain the correlated functional status among segregating V segments, but an unknown experimental factor could not be excluded. The sequencing pipeline was judged likely to have produced a cluster of highly shared sequence variants as a technical artifact. The study gave a list of 150 to 200 TCR beta chains associated with cytomegalovirus. The classifier was reported to diagnose cytomegalovirus status with high specificity and sensitivity in both the original cohort and the validation cohort. When HLA alleles, especially DR and DQ, strongly co-occurred, attributing TCR associations to individual alleles was difficult. Only TCR beta chains were sequenced in this cohort, and the absence of alpha or paired-chain data limited detectable features. In a later genetic analysis, a missense DCLRE1C variant was associated with V-gene and J-gene trimming of TCR beta chains, and the association was replicated in an independent cohort. Roughly uniform sequencing depth across donors was assumed in presence/absence analyses, although this assumption may not hold. A later analysis found that HLA-associated TCR beta chains were more clonally expanded and had lower generation probabilities than equally common non-associated chains. For the cohort, immune exposure information was limited to CMV serostatus. A further reported finding was that TCR beta sequences accurately predicted the HLA-A and HLA-B alleles for most subjects in the first cohort. Most TCR sequences were seen in very few donors, while some public TCRs were found in many individuals.

The sequence derives from a male donor in good health and CMV-seronegative. The sample was PBMCs.

Read as DNA, the sequence is TGTGCCAGCAGTGAAAGGTTACAGGGGGTTACTGAAGCTTTCTTT. This yields the protein CASSERLQGVTEAFF. This sequence uses TRBV6-1 and TRBJ1-1; 8 bases in the junction line up with TRBD1. Sequences MNHNS (CDR1) and SASEGT (CDR2) are obtained from the germline V gene. V ends up 2 bases short and J 5 bases short, with an unmatched junction base count of 7. Including cysteine and phenylalanine, the CDR3 has 15 amino acids. The retained sequence is limited to the CDR3, 45 bases, with the frame set at the first base.